This TCR beta chain was documented in a study of CD8 T cells in ankylosing spondylitis. Study results and limitations: Significantly higher representation of disease-linked clones was reported for matched ankylosing spondylitis synovial fluid. It appeared that ankylosing spondylitis blood was characterized by a TCR beta motif of several highly homologous variants.

This clonotype was counted only a few times. What it binds is not known. The CDR3 sequence is 13 residues long. J was trimmed by 3 bases and V by 6 bases; bases with no gene match: 7. Germline CDR1 DFQATT, CDR2 SNEGSKA (reference sequence). TCRdb itself ran the 5' RACE reads through MiXCR, one entry per CDR3 protein. The repertoire holds a few hundred thousand distinct CDR3 sequences, with about a sixth as singletons. The receptor comes from a male donor with ankylosing spondylitis. The V call is TRBV20-1, the J call TRBJ1-1; 7 bases agree with TRBD1. Sequencing was done on a sample of blood, either unsorted or a sorted T cell fraction (not recorded which). CDR3 DNA: TGCAGTGCGCCGACAGGGAGGGACACTGAAGCTTTCTTT. Translated: CSAPTGRDTEAFF.